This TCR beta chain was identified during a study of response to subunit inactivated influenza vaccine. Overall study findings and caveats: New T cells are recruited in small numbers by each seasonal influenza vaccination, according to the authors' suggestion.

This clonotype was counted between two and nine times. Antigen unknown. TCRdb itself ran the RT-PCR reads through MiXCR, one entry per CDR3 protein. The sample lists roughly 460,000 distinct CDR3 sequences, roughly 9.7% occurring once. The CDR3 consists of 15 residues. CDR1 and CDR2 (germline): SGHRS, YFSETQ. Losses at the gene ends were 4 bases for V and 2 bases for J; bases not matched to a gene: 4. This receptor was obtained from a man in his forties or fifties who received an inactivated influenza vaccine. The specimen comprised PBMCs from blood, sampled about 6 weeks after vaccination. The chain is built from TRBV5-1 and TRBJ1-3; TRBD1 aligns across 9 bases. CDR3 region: CASSMDRGAGNTIYF. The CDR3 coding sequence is TGCGCCAGCAGCATGGACAGGGGAGCTGGAAACACCATATATTTT.